The next 13 T cell receptor beta chains were all read from a single sample in a study of cytomegalovirus exposure and HLA in healthy donors. PCR primers comprised 60 Vbeta and 13 Jbeta primers. Sequencing used immunoSEQ multiplex PCR; TCRdb keeps in-frame clones, though not all of them. The top ten hold 3.8% of the sample, which has fewer than 100,000 clones, roughly 73% seen once. Sequenced input: PBMCs. The receptors shown here come from a woman aged 40 to 50 in good health and CMV-seronegative.

In this sample, this clone turned up once. V gene TRBV30 combines with J gene TRBJ1-5, with D possibly being TRBD1 (5 bases). The V end was cut by 0 bases, the J end by 2 bases, with 17 bases between. Germline assignment: CDR1 GTSNPN and CDR2 SVGIG (reference sequence). This CDR3 has 17 residues. The CDR3 loop is CAWSVGQGGVGNQPQHF. In DNA form, the CDR3 reads TGTGCCTGGAGTGTAGGGCAGGGAGGAGTGGGCAATCAGCCCCAGCATTTT.

The chain uses TRBV6-1 and TRBJ1-1; weak D call: TRBD1 (6 bases). CDR1 MNHNS and CDR2 SASEGT come from the germline V gene. The CDR3 sequence is 15 residues long. Trimming removed 1 base at V and 7 bases at J, with 16 bases between. The CDR3, as DNA: TGTGCCAGCAGTGAAGACATTCAGGGGAGGGGTGAAGCTTTCTTT. Amino acids: CASSEDIQGRGEAFF.

The gene calls are TRBV11-3 and TRBJ1-1; D is possibly TRBD1 (6 bases). V was shortened by 5 bases and J by 7 bases, with 14 bases between the two germline ends. The CDR3 sequence is 13 residues long. Germline values: CDR1 SGHNT, CDR2 YENEEA. CDR3 residues: CASSVQGRGEAFF. The CDR3 nucleotides read TGTGCCAGCAGCGTACAGGGTCGGGGTGAAGCTTTCTTT.

DNA for the CDR3: TGCGCCAGCAGCCAAGGACAGACCGGGGAGCTGTTTTTT. This encodes CASSQGQTGELFF. This chain uses TRBV4-3 with TRBJ2-2; D possibly corresponds to TRBD1 (5 bases). Germline V CDR1 and CDR2: LGHNA, YSLEER. This CDR3 comprises 13 residues. V was clipped by 1 base and J by 5 bases, with 5 bases between them.

The V and J genes are TRBV5-1 and TRBJ1-2, with TRBD1 matching 10 bases. The CDR3 extends over 12 amino acids. The germline gives CDR1 SGHRS, CDR2 YFSETQ. J was trimmed by 14 bases and V by 2 bases; bases with no gene match: 6. CDR3 sequence: CASSFGQGVWTF. CDR3 sequence (DNA): TGCGCCAGCAGCTTTGGACAGGGGGTATGGACCTTC.

The sample holds one count of this clone. The chain has TRBV27 and TRBJ1-1, with a tentative D call TRBD1 (6 bases). The CDR3 loop spans 17 amino acids. V lost 6 bases, J lost 3 bases, and 23 bases lay in between. Germline loops: CDR1 MNHEY, CDR2 SMNVEV (reference sequence). The CDR3 sequence is CASRSGQLHTIYTEAFF. Written as DNA, the CDR3 is TGTGCCAGCAGGTCTGGACAGCTACATACTATCTACACTGAAGCTTTCTTT.

The V gene is TRBV5-1, the J gene TRBJ2-5; the match to TRBD1 covers 7 bases. The CDR3 covers 14 residues. The germline gives CDR1 SGHRS, CDR2 YFSETQ. The V segment lost 5 bases and the J segment 2 bases; nucleotides outside the gene matches: 6. The CDR3, as DNA: TGCGCCAGCAGTCCCGGGACAGTTCAAGAGACCCAGTACTTC. Amino acids: CASSPGTVQETQYF.

This clone was counted a single time. The rearrangement joins TRBV7-9 to TRBJ2-2, with TRBD1 matching 8 bases. V dropped 6 bases and J dropped 0; count of bases not matched to a gene: 15. The CDR3 totals 19 residues. The germline gives CDR1 SEHNR, CDR2 FQNEAQ (reference sequence). As DNA, the CDR3 is TGTGCCAGCAGAGGCAAAGGTTACGGACAGGGTCCGAACACCGGGGAGCTGTTTTTT. Its translation is CASRGKGYGQGPNTGELFF.

This chain links TRBV10-3 with TRBJ2-2; 8 bases are a match to TRBD1. Germline assignment: CDR1 ENHRY and CDR2 SYGVKD. V was pared by 4 bases and J by 5 bases, with 6 bases of the junction left unmatched. The CDR3 consists of 15 residues. CDR3 DNA sequence: TGTGCCATCAGTGTCTCAGGGGGCGAAACCGGGGAGCTGTTTTTT. Its protein product is CAISVSGGETGELFF.

The chain carries TRBV7-9 and TRBJ1-1; D might be TRBD1 (5 bases). CDR3 length: 14 residues. Trimming removed 5 bases from V and 3 bases from J, with 13 bases in between. Looked up from germline, CDR1 is SEHNR and CDR2 is FQNEAQ (reference sequence). The CDR3 protein is CASSPQAADTEAFF. In DNA, the CDR3 is TGTGCCAGCAGCCCACAGGCAGCAGACACTGAAGCTTTCTTT. The complete variable domain, with remaining parts taken from reference TRBV7-9 and TRBJ1-1, reads DTGVSQNPRHKITKRGQNVTFRCDPISEHNRLYWYRQTLGQGPEFLTYFQNEAQLEKSRLLSDRFSAERPKGSFSTLEIQRTEQGDSAMYLCASSPQAADTEAFFGQGTRLTVV.

The chain links TRBV11-2 to TRBJ2-7; the D is unclear. This CDR3 has 12 residues. Germline V gene sequence: CDR1 SGHAT, CDR2 FQNNGV. The V and J ends lost 5 bases and 5 bases respectively, with 10 bases between them. In DNA form, the CDR3 reads TGTGCCAGCAGCACGACTCGGGACGAGCAGTACTTC. Translating it yields CASSTTRDEQYF.

As to this clone: At one end the junction does not follow the germline gene, possibly because of a read error. J is TRBJ1-6 and V is TRBV2; TRBD1 aligns across 7 bases. Germline CDR1 SNHLY, CDR2 FYNNEI. CDR3 length: 15 residues. As DNA, the CDR3 is TGTGCCAGCAGTGAATCACAGGGGTCCCTATCACCCCTCAACTTT. Translating gives CASSESQGSLSPLNF.

The genes are TRBV5-4 and TRBJ1-4; possibly TRBD1 for D (5 bases). There are 17 residues in the CDR3. Germline V gives CDR1 SGHNT, CDR2 YYREEE (reference sequence). The V and J ends lost 4 bases and 8 bases respectively, with 24 bases between them. CDR3 nucleotide sequence: TGTGCCAGCAGCCTTGATGGGGAGGGGTTAAGATTGGAAAAACTGTTTTTT. The encoded protein is CASSLDGEGLRLEKLFF.